The clone carrying this T cell receptor (beta chain) was picked up a small number of times. It was through 5'RACE template switching that TCR cDNA was made, with a universal primer site and UMIs added. Using its own MiXCR run on the 5' RACE reads, TCRdb lists one record per CDR3 protein. The sample holds about 160,000 distinct CDR3 sequences, 6% to 7.5% seen once. The data belong to a study of T cells after yellow fever vaccination. Sequences were derived from CD4+ T cells sorted from PBMCs, sampled 5 to 6 days after the first yellow fever vaccination. This sequence originates from a young man who received the YFV17D yellow fever vaccine.

CDR3 coding DNA: TGTGCCAGCAAAGGACAGCTGAACTATGGCTACACCTTC. Encoded protein: CASKGQLNYGYTF. J is TRBJ1-2 and V is TRBV6-1; possibly TRBD1 for D (6 bases). V was clipped by 7 bases and J by 2 bases, with 11 bases between them. Germline V CDR1 and CDR2: MNHNS, SASEGT. CDR3 length: 13 residues.